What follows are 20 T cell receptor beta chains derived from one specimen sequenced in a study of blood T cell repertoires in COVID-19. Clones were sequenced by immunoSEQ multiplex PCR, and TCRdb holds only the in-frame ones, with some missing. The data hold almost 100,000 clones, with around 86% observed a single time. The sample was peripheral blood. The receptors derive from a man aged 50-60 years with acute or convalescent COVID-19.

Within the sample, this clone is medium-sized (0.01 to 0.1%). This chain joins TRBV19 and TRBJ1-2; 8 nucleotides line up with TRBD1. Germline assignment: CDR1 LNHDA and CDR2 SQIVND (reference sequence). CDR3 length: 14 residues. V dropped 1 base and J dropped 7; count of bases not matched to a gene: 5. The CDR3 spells CASSIASGGSGYTF. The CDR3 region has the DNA TGTGCCAGTAGTATAGCCTCAGGGGGCTCTGGCTACACCTTC.

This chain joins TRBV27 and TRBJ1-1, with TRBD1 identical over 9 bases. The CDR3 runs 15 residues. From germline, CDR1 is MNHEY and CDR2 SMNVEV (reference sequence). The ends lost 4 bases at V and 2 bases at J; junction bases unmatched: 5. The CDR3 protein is CASSSRTGENTEAFF. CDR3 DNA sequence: TGTGCCAGCAGTTCGCGGACAGGGGAAAACACTGAAGCTTTCTTT.

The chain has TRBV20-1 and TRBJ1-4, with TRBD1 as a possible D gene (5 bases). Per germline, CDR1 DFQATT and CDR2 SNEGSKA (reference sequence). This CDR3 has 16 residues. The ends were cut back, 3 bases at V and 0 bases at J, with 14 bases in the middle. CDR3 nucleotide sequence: TGCAGTGCTAGTCGAGACCAGGGTGCAACTAATGAAAAACTGTTTTTT. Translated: CSASRDQGATNEKLFF.

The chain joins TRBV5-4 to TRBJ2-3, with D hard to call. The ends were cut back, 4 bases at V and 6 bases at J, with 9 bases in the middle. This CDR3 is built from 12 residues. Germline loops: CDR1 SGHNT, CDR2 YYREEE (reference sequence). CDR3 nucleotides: TGTGCCAGCAGCCCGGTGAAGGATACGCAGTATTTT. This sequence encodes CASSPVKDTQYF.

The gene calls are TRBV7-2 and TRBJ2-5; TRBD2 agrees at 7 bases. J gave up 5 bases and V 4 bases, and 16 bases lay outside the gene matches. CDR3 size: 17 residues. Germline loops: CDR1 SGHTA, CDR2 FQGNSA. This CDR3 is CASSSPSGGGMRETQYF. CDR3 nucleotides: TGTGCCAGCAGCTCCCCTTCGGGGGGAGGGATGAGGGAGACCCAGTACTTC.

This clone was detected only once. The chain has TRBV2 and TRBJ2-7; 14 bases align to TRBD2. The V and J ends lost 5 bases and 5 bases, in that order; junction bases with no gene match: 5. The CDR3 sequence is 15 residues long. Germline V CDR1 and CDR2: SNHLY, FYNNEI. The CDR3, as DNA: TGTGCCAGCAGTCCCTCGGGACTAGCGGGAGACGAGCAGTACTTC. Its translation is CASSPSGLAGDEQYF.

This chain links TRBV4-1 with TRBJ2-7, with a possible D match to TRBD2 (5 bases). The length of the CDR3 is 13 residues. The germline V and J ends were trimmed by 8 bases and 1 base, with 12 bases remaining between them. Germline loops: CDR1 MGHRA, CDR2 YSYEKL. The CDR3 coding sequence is TGCGCCAGCCGCCCACGAGGGTCCTACGAGCAGTACTTC. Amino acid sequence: CASRPRGSYEQYF.

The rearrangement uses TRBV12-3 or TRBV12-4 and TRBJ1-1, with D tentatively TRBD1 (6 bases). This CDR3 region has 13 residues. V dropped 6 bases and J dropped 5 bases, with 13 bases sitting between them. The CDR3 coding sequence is TGTGCCAGCAGCACACAGGGTCGAACTGAAGCTTTCTTT. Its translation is CASSTQGRTEAFF.

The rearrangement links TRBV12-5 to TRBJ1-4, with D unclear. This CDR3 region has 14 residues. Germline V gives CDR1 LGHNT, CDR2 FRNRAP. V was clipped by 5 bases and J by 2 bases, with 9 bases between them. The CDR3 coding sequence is TGTGCTAGTGGTCCGGGGTCGACTAATGAAAAACTGTTTTTT. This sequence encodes CASGPGSTNEKLFF.

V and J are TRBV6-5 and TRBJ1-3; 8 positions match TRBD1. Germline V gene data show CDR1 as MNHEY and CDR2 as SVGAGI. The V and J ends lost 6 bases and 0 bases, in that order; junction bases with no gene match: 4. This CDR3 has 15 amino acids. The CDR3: CASRTGDNSGNTIYF. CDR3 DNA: TGTGCCAGCAGGACAGGGGATAACTCTGGAAACACCATATATTTT.

This CDR3 is CASTPPGQPNEQFF. DNA for the CDR3: TGTGCCAGTACTCCCCCGGGACAGCCTAATGAGCAGTTCTTC. The J gene is TRBJ2-1, the V gene TRBV19; 7 bases fit TRBD1. V gave up 7 bases and J gave up 7 bases; unmatched junction bases: 10. Germline values: CDR1 LNHDA, CDR2 SQIVND (reference sequence). The CDR3 is 14 amino acids.

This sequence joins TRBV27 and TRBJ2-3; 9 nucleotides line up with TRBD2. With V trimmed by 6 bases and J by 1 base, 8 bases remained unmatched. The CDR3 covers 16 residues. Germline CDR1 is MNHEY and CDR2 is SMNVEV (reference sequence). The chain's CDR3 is CASSSHPSGGTDTQYF. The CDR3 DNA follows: TGTGCCAGCAGCTCTCACCCTAGCGGGGGCACAGATACGCAGTATTTT.

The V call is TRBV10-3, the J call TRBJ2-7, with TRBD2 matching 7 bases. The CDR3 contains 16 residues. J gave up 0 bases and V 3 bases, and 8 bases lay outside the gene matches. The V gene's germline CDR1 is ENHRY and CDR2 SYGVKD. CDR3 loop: CAISDWASGSSYEQYF. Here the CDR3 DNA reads TGTGCCATCAGTGACTGGGCTAGCGGTAGCTCCTACGAGCAGTACTTC.

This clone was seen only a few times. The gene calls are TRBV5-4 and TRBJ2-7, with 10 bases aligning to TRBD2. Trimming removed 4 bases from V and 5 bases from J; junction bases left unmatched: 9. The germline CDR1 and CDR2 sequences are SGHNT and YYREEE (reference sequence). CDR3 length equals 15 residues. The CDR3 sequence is CASSRGLAGVDEQYF. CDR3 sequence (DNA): TGTGCCAGCAGCCGCGGTCTAGCGGGAGTGGACGAGCAGTACTTC.

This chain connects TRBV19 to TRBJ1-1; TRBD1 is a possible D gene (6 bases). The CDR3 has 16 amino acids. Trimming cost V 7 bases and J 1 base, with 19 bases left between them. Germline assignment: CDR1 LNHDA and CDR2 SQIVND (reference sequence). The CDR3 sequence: CASTKGGGVQNTEAFF. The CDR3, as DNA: TGTGCCAGTACCAAAGGGGGGGGCGTCCAGAACACTGAAGCTTTCTTT. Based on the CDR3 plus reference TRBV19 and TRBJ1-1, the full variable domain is DGGITQSPKYLFRKEGQNVTLSCEQNLNHDAMYWYRQDPGQGLRLIYYSQIVNDFQKGDIAEGYSVSREKKESFPLTVTSAQKNPTAFYLCASTKGGGVQNTEAFFGQGTRLTVV.

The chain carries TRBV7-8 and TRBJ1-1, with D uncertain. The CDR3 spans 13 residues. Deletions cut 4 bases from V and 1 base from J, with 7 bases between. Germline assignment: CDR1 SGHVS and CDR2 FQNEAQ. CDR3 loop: CASSSYRNTEAFF. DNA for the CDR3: TGTGCCAGCAGCTCGTATAGGAACACTGAAGCTTTCTTT. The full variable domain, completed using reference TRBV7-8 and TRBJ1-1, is GAGVSQSPRYKVAKRGQDVALRCDPISGHVSLFWYQQALGQGPEFLTYFQNEAQLDKSGLPSDRFFAERPEGSVSTLKIQRTQQEDSAVYLCASSSYRNTEAFFGQGTRLTVV.

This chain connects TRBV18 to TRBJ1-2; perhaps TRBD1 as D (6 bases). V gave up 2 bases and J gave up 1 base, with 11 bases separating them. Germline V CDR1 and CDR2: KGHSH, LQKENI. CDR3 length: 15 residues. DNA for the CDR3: TGTGCCAGCTCACCAAGACAGGAGCTTAACTATGGCTACACCTTC. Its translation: CASSPRQELNYGYTF.

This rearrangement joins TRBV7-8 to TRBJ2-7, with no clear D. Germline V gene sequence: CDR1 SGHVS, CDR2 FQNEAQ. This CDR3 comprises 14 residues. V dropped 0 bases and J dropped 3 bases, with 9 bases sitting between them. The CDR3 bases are TGTGCCAGCAGCTTAGCTTCGGTCGGCTACGAGCAGTACTTC. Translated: CASSLASVGYEQYF.

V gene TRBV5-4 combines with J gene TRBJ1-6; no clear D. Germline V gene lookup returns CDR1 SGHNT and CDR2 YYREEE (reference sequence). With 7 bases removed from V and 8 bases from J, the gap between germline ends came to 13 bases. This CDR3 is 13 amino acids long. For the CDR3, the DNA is TGTGCCAGCTCAATAGTACGAGATTCACCCCTCCACTTT. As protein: CASSIVRDSPLHF. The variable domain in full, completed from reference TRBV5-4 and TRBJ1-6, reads ETGVTQSPTHLIKTRGQQVTLRCSSQSGHNTVSWYQQALGQGPQFIFQYYREEENGRGNFPPRFSGLQFPNYSSELNVNALELDDSALYLCASSIVRDSPLHFGNGTRLTVT.

CDR3 sequence: CASSLLQGASEQYF. In DNA form, the CDR3 reads TGCGCCAGCAGCTTGTTACAGGGGGCATCCGAGCAGTACTTC. The rearrangement uses TRBV5-1 and TRBJ2-7; 9 bases match TRBD1. CDR3 size: 14 residues. Germline trimming cut 1 base from V and 6 bases from J; bases unmatched to any gene: 5. Germline lookup yields CDR1 SGHRS and CDR2 YFSETQ.